These 8 T cell receptor beta chains share one sample of origin, sequenced in a study of CD8 T cells in ankylosing spondylitis. Findings of the study overall: Blood of patients with ankylosing spondylitis appeared to be characterized by a TCR beta motif of about 8 highly homologous variants.

TCRdb analysed the 5' RACE reads with MiXCR anew, one entry per CDR3 protein. Of approximately 300,000 distinct CDR3 sequences listed, less than 10% are singletons. The antigens these receptors bind are not known. The source material was blood, either unsorted or a sorted T cell fraction (not recorded which). Every receptor here comes from a male donor with ankylosing spondylitis.

The CDR3, as DNA: TGTGCCAGCAGCTTAAGGGCGAGGGGGGACACCGGGGAGCTGTTTTTT. Encoded protein: CASSLRARGDTGELFF. The chain couples TRBV7-3 to TRBJ2-2, with D tentatively TRBD1 or TRBD2 (6 bases each). CDR1 SGHTA and CDR2 FQGTGA come from the germline V gene. The CDR3 extends over 16 amino acids. Trimming removed 1 base at V and 3 bases at J, with 12 bases between.

This rearrangement joins TRBV5-1 to TRBJ2-2, with D possibly TRBD1 on 6 matching bases. V dropped 4 bases and J dropped 0 bases, with 7 bases sitting between them. This CDR3 has 14 amino acids. Germline CDR1 is SGHRS and CDR2 is YFSETQ. In nucleotides, the CDR3 is TGCGCCAGCAGCGGGACACCGAACACCGGGGAGCTGTTTTTT. Encoded protein: CASSGTPNTGELFF.

A few counts support this clonotype. This chain joins TRBV9 and TRBJ2-7; D tentatively fits TRBD1 or TRBD2 (5 bases each). The V end was cut by 2 bases, the J end by 3 bases, with 12 bases between. CDR1 and CDR2 (germline): SGDLS, YYNGEE. This CDR3 comprises 14 residues. The CDR3 nucleotides are TGTGCCAGCAGCGTGGGGGACGGCAACTACGAGCAGTACTTC. It encodes CASSVGDGNYEQYF.

In this sample, this clonotype turned up many times. This chain joins TRBV12-3 or TRBV12-4 and TRBJ2-2, with no clear D. Trimming cost V 5 bases and J 3 bases, with 4 bases left between them. The CDR3 length is 12 residues. The CDR3 nucleotides are TGTGCCAGCAGTCCCGACACCGGGGAGCTGTTTTTT. It specifies CASSPDTGELFF.

The J gene is TRBJ2-2, the V gene TRBV12-3 or TRBV12-4, with 7 bases that match TRBD1. The CDR3 has 15 residues. J was trimmed by 6 bases and V by 8 bases; bases with no gene match: 12. CDR3 in amino acids: CASGIPNRGPGELFF. The CDR3 DNA follows: TGTGCCAGCGGTATTCCAAACAGGGGACCCGGGGAGCTGTTTTTT.

This clonotype was seen only a few times. The V call is TRBV4-3, the J call TRBJ2-2; D is possibly TRBD1 (5 bases). The V and J ends lost 1 base and 6 bases respectively, with 21 bases between them. This CDR3 has 18 amino acids. Germline V gives CDR1 LGHNA, CDR2 YSLEER. The CDR3 loop reads CASSQVQGGYSFPGELFF. DNA for the CDR3: TGCGCCAGCAGCCAAGTTCAGGGTGGCTATTCTTTCCCCGGGGAGCTGTTTTTT.

The chain uses TRBV2 and TRBJ1-5, with 9 bases that match TRBD1. The CDR3 sequence is 14 residues long. V shed 5 bases and J 7 bases; nucleotides not matched to a gene: 6. The V gene's germline CDR1 is SNHLY and CDR2 FYNNEI. CDR3 loop: CASSSGQGRQPQHF. CDR3 DNA: TGTGCCAGCAGTTCGGGACAGGGAAGGCAGCCCCAGCATTTT.

The chain carries TRBV4-2 and TRBJ2-7, with D uncertain. Germline CDR1 reads LGHNA; CDR2 reads YNFKEQ. The CDR3 sequence is 17 residues long. V lost 1 base to trimming and J lost 3 bases, with 19 bases between them. The CDR3 here is CASSQVFRYGQYYEQYF. Written as DNA, the CDR3 is TGTGCCAGCAGCCAAGTATTCAGGTACGGCCAATACTACGAGCAGTACTTC.